Listed below are T cell receptor beta chains from one sample, sequenced in a study of T cell responses to AZD1222 COVID-19 vaccine. Using immunoSEQ multiplex PCR, the repertoire was profiled, and TCRdb retains in-frame clones only, with some absent. The sample records roughly 77,000 clones, more than 85% being singletons. Sequences were derived from peripheral blood, sampled 28 days after the second AZD1222 dose. The receptors originated from an adult who received the AZD1222 COVID-19 vaccine. The CDR3 runs from the conserved cysteine through the conserved F or W. D genes are given only for firm matches.

CDR3: CATSDFRGLGGELFF; D: TRBD1; V: TRBV24-1
CDR3: CVRSRTWDSKRETQYF; D: NA; V: TRBV7-5
CDR3: CASSQDFWTSGTQDTQYF; D: TRBD2; V: TRBV3-1/TRBV3-2
CDR3: CASSLAQPSTDTQYF; D: NA; V: TRBV7-8
CDR3: CASSQGVGIDEQFF; D: NA; V: TRBV4-2
CDR3: CASHRDLDTEAFF; D: NA; V: TRBV18
CDR3: CASRTGGEETQYF; D: TRBD2; V: TRBV25-1
CDR3: CASTNSGTNNNEQFF; D: TRBD2; V: TRBV7-9
CDR3: CASSPTTGASYEQYF; D: NA; V: TRBV18
CDR3: CASSLVREGLGNTIYF; D: NA; V: TRBV7-6
CDR3: CASSPASRGRTEAFF; D: NA; V: TRBV18
CDR3: CASRVWDRASSTDTQYF; D: TRBD1; V: TRBV7-9
CDR3: CASSRMDGLVGEAFF; D: NA; V: TRBV19
CDR3: CASSSGLGRETQYF; D: NA; V: TRBV5-4
CDR3: CASSFNRVGTEAFF; D: NA; V: TRBV7-2
CDR3: CASGFNRDAEQYF; D: NA; V: TRBV5-1
CDR3: CASSSQETQYF; D: NA; V: TRBV28
CDR3: CATSREPQGSPSYEQYF; D: NA; V: TRBV15
CDR3: CASSQPGLGYNEQFF; D: TRBD2; V: TRBV7-3
CDR3: CASSGFFSLGETQYF; D: NA; V: TRBV9
CDR3: CAISDEERGYNEQFF; D: TRBD2; V: TRBV10-3
CDR3: CASSIVLYNEQFF; D: NA; V: TRBV19
CDR3: CASRRGLAVYNEQFF; D: TRBD2; V: TRBV28
CDR3: CASSVAGTTGQLGYTF; D: TRBD1; V: TRBV9
CDR3: CASSTGLAGIGDTQYF; D: TRBD2; V: TRBV7-6
CDR3: CASSPDTHNTEAFF; D: NA; V: TRBV11-2
CDR3: CASSLLGQQETQYF; D: NA; V: TRBV18
CDR3: CASSVDGGSYNEQFF; D: NA; V: TRBV7-9
CDR3: CAWSKRDLAFSGANVLTF; D: NA; V: TRBV30
CDR3: CASSYSMASYEQYF; D: NA; V: TRBV6-2/TRBV6-3
CDR3: CASSRMTGSGNTIYF; D: NA; V: TRBV3-1/TRBV3-2
CDR3: CASSQRLAIVTDTQYF; D: NA; V: TRBV4-1
CDR3: CASSPYSGSDEQYF; D: TRBD2; V: TRBV11-3
CDR3: CASSFRASGSLADTQYF; D: TRBD2; V: TRBV27
CDR3: CASSAGRYGYTF; D: NA; V: TRBV6-4
CDR3: CASSLWREGSYEQYF; D: TRBD2; V: TRBV28
CDR3: CASSPGTSGSADTQYF; D: TRBD2; V: TRBV6-6
CDR3: CASSPPGQGSGANVLTF; D: TRBD1; V: TRBV5-8
CDR3: CASSSKPGHISDEQFF; D: NA; V: TRBV5-1
CDR3: CASSSYVESYF; D: NA; V: TRBV7-9
CDR3: CASSIEGQNYGYTF; D: TRBD1; V: TRBV19
CDR3: CASSEEEAANTGELFF; D: NA; V: TRBV6-1
CDR3: CAISDFRETQYF; D: NA; V: TRBV10-3
CDR3: CASRSRQGSNQPQHF; D: TRBD1; V: TRBV27
CDR3: CASSEASGGGEQYF; D: TRBD2; V: TRBV6-1
CDR3: CASSITSSEQFF; D: NA; V: TRBV19
CDR3: CASSRGINQPQHF; D: NA; V: TRBV28
CDR3: CASSDPSRGQYGNTIYF; D: NA; V: TRBV11-2
CDR3: CASSVDDSSRYEQYF; D: NA; V: TRBV9
CDR3: CASTYEILAAEQYF; D: TRBD2; V: TRBV18
CDR3: CASSSDNEQFF; D: NA; V: TRBV11-3
CDR3: CASSYSRVAEAFF; D: NA; V: TRBV6-5
CDR3: CASRAPSGRINNEQFF; D: TRBD2; V: TRBV19
CDR3: CASSINRDTSYEQYF; D: NA; V: TRBV6-5
CDR3: CAWRAYLQPQHF; D: NA; V: TRBV30
CDR3: CASSPQTASGTGAADGYTF; D: TRBD1; V: TRBV4-1
CDR3: CASTSDRRYEKLFF; D: NA; V: TRBV19
CDR3: CASSPSDGANTGELFF; D: NA; V: TRBV18
CDR3: CASSYSRGSYEQYF; D: NA; V: TRBV6-6
CDR3: CAISEGGKNTEAFF; D: NA; V: TRBV10-3